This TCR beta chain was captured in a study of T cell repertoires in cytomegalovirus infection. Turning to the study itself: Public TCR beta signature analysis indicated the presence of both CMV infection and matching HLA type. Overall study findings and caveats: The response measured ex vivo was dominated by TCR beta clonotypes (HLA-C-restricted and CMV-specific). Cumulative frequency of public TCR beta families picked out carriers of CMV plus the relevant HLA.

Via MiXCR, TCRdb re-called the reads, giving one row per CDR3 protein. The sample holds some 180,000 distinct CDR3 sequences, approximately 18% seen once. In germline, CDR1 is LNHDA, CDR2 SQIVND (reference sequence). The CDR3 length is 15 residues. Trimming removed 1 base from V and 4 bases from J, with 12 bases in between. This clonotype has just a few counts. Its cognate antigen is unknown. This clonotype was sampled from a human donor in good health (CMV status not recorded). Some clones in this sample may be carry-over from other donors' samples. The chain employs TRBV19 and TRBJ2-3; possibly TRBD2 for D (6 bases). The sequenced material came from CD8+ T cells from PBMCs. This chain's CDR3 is CASSIGVLAPDTQYF. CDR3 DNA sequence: TGTGCCAGTAGTATAGGAGTACTAGCCCCAGATACGCAGTATTTT. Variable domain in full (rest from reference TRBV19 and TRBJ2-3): DGGITQSPKYLFRKEGQNVTLSCEQNLNHDAMYWYRQDPGQGLRLIYYSQIVNDFQKGDIAEGYSVSREKKESFPLTVTSAQKNPTAFYLCASSIGVLAPDTQYFGPGTRLTVL.